A selection of T cell receptor beta chains follows, all from one sample in a study of T-cell memory formation after mild COVID-19. From the 5' RACE reads, TCRdb called clonotypes with MiXCR, one entry per CDR3 protein. The sample lists about 350,000 distinct CDR3 sequences, approximately 15% occurring once. The sequencing sample was made of PBMCs or a T cell subset sorted from them (not recorded which). Receptors were obtained from a young man who had mild COVID-19 (a few samples of this study predate the infection). Cell type and time point are not known. The CDR3 runs from the conserved cysteine through the conserved F or W. A D gene is named only where the DNA matches it firmly. Clone sizes are given selectively: once, few, many, or a class where the clone is expanded.

>NA|TRBJ2-3|NA|TRBV7-2|14
CASSQPHTSDTQYF
TGTGCCAGCAGCCAACCCCACACGTCAGATACGCAGTATTTT
>NA|TRBJ2-7|TRBD1|TRBV5-1|16
CASSLALTGVIHEQYF
TGCGCCAGCAGCTTGGCCCTCACAGGGGTTATCCACGAGCAGTACTTC
>few|TRBJ1-1|NA|TRBV7-9|13
CASSRGSRTEAFF
TGTGCCAGCAGCAGGGGGTCGAGGACTGAAGCTTTCTTT
>few|TRBJ2-2|NA|TRBV9|12
CASSVVIGELFF
TGTGCCAGCAGCGTAGTAATCGGGGAGCTGTTTTTT
>many|TRBJ1-6|NA|TRBV12-3/TRBV12-4|13
CASSLASNSPLHF
TGTGCCAGCAGTTTGGCCAGTAATTCACCCCTCCACTTT
>NA|TRBJ2-5|NA|TRBV24-1|13
CATSDLQHETQYF
TGTGCCACCAGTGATTTGCAGCACGAGACCCAGTACTTC
>NA|TRBJ1-5|TRBD1|TRBV7-2|15
CASSLGTGPNQPQHF
TGTGCCAGCAGCCTAGGGACAGGGCCAAATCAGCCCCAGCATTTT
>NA|TRBJ2-3|NA|TRBV24-1|13
CATSDFLGMAQYF
TGTGCCACCAGTGATTTCTTAGGTATGGCGCAGTATTTT
>NA|TRBJ1-2|NA|TRBV20-1|13
CSAQKQGGYGYTF
TGCAGTGCTCAAAAACAGGGAGGCTATGGCTACACCTTC
>NA|TRBJ2-1|TRBD2|TRBV29-1|16
CSVEDLRGGARDEQFF
TGCAGCGTTGAAGATCTTCGCGGGGGGGCCCGAGATGAGCAGTTCTTC
>NA|TRBJ2-2|NA|TRBV5-4|13
CASSFGSAGELFF
TGTGCCAGCAGCTTTGGTTCTGCCGGGGAGCTGTTTTTT
>NA|TRBJ2-1|TRBD1|TRBV24-1|12
CATGDRGNEQFF
TGTGCCACCGGGGACAGGGGTAATGAGCAGTTCTTC
>NA|TRBJ2-1|TRBD1|TRBV6-5|16
CASSYWGQGPDNEQFF
TGTGCCAGCAGTTACTGGGGACAGGGGCCAGACAATGAGCAGTTCTTC
>NA|TRBJ1-1|TRBD1|TRBV9|14
CASSGQGRVTEAFF
TGTGCCAGCAGCGGACAGGGGAGGGTCACTGAAGCTTTCTTT
>few|TRBJ1-6|TRBD1|TRBV28|11
CASSDLQDRVF
TGTGCCAGCAGTGACCTACAGGACAGGGTTTTT
>few|TRBJ1-5|NA|TRBV20-1|9
CSAGEPQHF
TGCAGTGCTGGGGAACCCCAGCATTTT
>many|TRBJ2-3|TRBD2|TRBV29-1|15
CSYGRASSFTDTQYF
TGCAGCTACGGGAGGGCCTCATCCTTCACAGATACGCAGTATTTT
>NA|TRBJ1-1|TRBD1|TRBV4-3|16
CASSQAQGAGETEAFF
TGCGCCAGCAGCCAAGCACAGGGGGCTGGAGAGACTGAAGCTTTCTTT
>many|TRBJ2-2|NA|TRBV7-9|15
CASSPIAGDTGELFF
TGTGCCAGCAGCCCCATTGCAGGGGACACCGGGGAGCTGTTTTTT
>few|TRBJ2-5|NA|TRBV24-1|15
CATSDGQGRGETQYF
TGTGCCACCAGTGATGGTCAGGGGAGAGGGGAGACCCAGTACTTC
>NA|TRBJ1-2|NA|TRBV7-9|12
CASSLEQRGYTF
TGTGCCAGCAGCTTAGAACAGCGGGGCTACACCTTC
>NA|TRBJ1-2|NA|TRBV18|14
CASSPTTDSYGYTF
TGTGCCAGCTCACCGACGACGGACTCATATGGCTACACCTTC
>many|TRBJ1-1|NA|TRBV6-1|14
CASSEHRINTEAFF
TGTGCCAGCAGTGAACACAGGATTAACACTGAAGCTTTCTTT
>few|TRBJ2-2|TRBD2|TRBV6-2/TRBV6-3|18
CASSYPGLAGINTGELFF
TGTGCCAGCAGTTACCCCGGACTAGCGGGGATAAACACCGGGGAGCTGTTTTTT
>few|TRBJ2-3|NA|TRBV30|12
CAWTRVTDTQYF
TGTGCCTGGACCCGCGTCACAGATACGCAGTATTTT
>few|TRBJ2-2|NA|TRBV4-1|14
CASSAPLATGELFF
TGCGCCAGCAGCGCGCCCCTGGCCACCGGGGAGCTGTTTTTT
>NA|TRBJ2-2|NA|TRBV4-3|15
CASVQNREGTGELFF
TGCGCCAGCGTACAAAACAGGGAGGGCACCGGGGAGCTGTTTTTT
>NA|TRBJ1-2|NA|TRBV27|13
CASSQGVEGGYTF
TGTGCCAGCAGTCAGGGCGTGGAAGGTGGCTACACCTTC
>few|TRBJ2-2|NA|TRBV28|15
CASSLLQGLTGELFF
TGTGCCAGCAGTTTACTTCAGGGATTGACCGGGGAGCTGTTTTTT
>NA|TRBJ2-7|NA|TRBV6-5|14
CASSYEAATYEQYF
TGTGCCAGCAGTTACGAAGCGGCAACCTACGAGCAGTACTTC
>many|TRBJ2-7|NA|TRBV4-1|15
CASSQGTQSSYEQYF
TGCGCCAGCAGCCAAGGGACGCAGAGCTCCTACGAGCAGTACTTC
>NA|TRBJ2-5|TRBD2|TRBV4-1|16
CASSQDIGLVGETQYF
TGCGCCAGCAGCCAAGATATAGGACTAGTCGGCGAGACCCAGTACTTC
>many|TRBJ2-3|TRBD2|TRBV7-3|15
CASSPGLAGADTQYF
TGTGCCAGCAGCCCGGGACTAGCGGGGGCAGATACGCAGTATTTT
>few|TRBJ2-2|NA|TRBV10-1|14
CASSGLRGTGELFF
TGCGCCAGCAGTGGATTGAGGGGGACCGGGGAGCTGTTTTTT
>NA|TRBJ2-5|NA|TRBV5-6|17
CASSLGTGAPLKETQYF
TGTGCCAGCAGCCTCGGGACGGGAGCCCCACTAAAGGAGACCCAGTACTTC
>NA|TRBJ1-4|NA|TRBV4-1|13
CASSPWAAEKLFF
TGCGCCAGCAGCCCATGGGCGGCCGAAAAACTGTTTTTT
>NA|TRBJ2-7|NA|TRBV6-5|16
CASSYSTDTLMSEQYF
TGTGCCAGCAGTTACTCGACGGACACCCTAATGTCCGAGCAGTACTTC
>few|TRBJ2-2|NA|TRBV5-4|16
CASSRTGSGITGELFF
TGTGCCAGCAGTCGTACAGGGTCGGGAATCACCGGGGAGCTGTTTTTT
>few|TRBJ2-7|NA|TRBV4-3|16
CASSQDRGLGAGEQYF
TGCGCCAGCAGCCAAGATCGGGGACTGGGGGCAGGGGAGCAGTACTTC